The clone carrying this T cell receptor beta chain has more than one count but fewer than ten. Its target is not known. The record originates from a study of T cells in Graves' hyperthyroidism and ophthalmopathy. Study-level points and caveats: Most expanded thyroid clonotypes above 0.001 also appeared in blood.

Amplification of TCR beta CDR3 regions used RNA as the template. A first-round RT-PCR of the TCR CDR3 used the HTBI primer set. TCRdb reanalysed the multiplex PCR reads using MiXCR and keeps one entry per CDR3 protein. The profile shows fewer than 700,000 distinct CDR3 sequences, roughly 15% of them singletons. On the basis of clinical symptoms, serum thyroxine and TRAb, thyroid ultrasound and orbital computed tomography, diagnoses were made. CDR1 and CDR2 from the germline V gene are KGHSH and LQKENI. The CDR3 totals 18 residues. Trimming removed 5 bases from V and 7 bases from J; junction bases left unmatched: 19.

The sequence was obtained from a woman between 18 and 29 years old with Graves' ophthalmopathy. Sequencing input: blood. The chain has TRBV18 and TRBJ1-4, with 7 bases that match TRBD1. The CDR3, as DNA: TGTGCCAGCTCAATCTTAGAGGGGACAGCCTTTGAACGTGAAAAACTGTTTTTT. It codes for CASSILEGTAFEREKLFF.